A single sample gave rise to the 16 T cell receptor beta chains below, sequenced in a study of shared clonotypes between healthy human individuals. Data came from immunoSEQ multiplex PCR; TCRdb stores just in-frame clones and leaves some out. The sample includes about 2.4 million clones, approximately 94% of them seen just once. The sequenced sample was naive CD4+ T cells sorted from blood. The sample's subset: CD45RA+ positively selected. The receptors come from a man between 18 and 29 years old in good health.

The CDR3 region is CASSVGAEGKLFF. The CDR3, as DNA: TGTGCCAGCAGCGTAGGGGCGGAGGGAAAACTGTTTTTT. V gene TRBV9 combines with J gene TRBJ1-4; no reliable D call. The V gene lost 0 bases and the J gene lost 10 bases, with 10 bases spanning the gap. The CDR3 totals 13 residues. CDR1 and CDR2 from the germline V gene are SGDLS and YYNGEE.

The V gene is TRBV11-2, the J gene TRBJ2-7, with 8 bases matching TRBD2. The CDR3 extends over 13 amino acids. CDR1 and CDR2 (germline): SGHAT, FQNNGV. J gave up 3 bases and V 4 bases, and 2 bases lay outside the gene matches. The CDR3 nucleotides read TGTGCCAGCAGCTCACTAGCGGTCTACGAGCAGTACTTC. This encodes CASSSLAVYEQYF.

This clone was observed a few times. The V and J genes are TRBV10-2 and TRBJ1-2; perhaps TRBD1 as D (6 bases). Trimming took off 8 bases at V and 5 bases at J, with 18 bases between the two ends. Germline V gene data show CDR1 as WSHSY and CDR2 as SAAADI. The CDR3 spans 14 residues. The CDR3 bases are TGCGCCAGCCTCCCGCAGTCCACAGGGTATGGCTACACCTTC. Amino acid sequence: CASLPQSTGYGYTF.

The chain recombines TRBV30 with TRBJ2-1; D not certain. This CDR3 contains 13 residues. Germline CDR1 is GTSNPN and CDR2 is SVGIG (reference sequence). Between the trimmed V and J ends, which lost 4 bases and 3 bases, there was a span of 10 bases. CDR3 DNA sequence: TGTGCCTGGATGGAAGGAAACTACAATGAGCAGTTCTTC. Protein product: CAWMEGNYNEQFF.

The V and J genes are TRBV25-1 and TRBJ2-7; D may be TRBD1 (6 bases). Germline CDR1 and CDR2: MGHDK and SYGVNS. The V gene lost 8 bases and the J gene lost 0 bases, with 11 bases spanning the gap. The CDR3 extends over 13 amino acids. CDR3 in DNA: TGTGCCAGCCAAGACAGGAACTCCTACGAGCAGTACTTC. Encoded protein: CASQDRNSYEQYF.

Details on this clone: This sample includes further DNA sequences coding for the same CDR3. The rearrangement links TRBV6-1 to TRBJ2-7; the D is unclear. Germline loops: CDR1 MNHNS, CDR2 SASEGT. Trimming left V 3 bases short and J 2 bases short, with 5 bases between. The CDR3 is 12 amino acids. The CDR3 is CASSERTYEQYF. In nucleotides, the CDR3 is TGTGCCAGCAGTGAGAGGACCTACGAGCAGTACTTC.

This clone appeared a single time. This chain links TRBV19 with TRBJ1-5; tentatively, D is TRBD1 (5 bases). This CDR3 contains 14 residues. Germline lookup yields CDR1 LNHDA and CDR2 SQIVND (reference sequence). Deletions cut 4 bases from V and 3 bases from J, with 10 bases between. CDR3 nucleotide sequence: TGTGCCAGTAGTAGACAGACCGACAATCAGCCCCAGCATTTT. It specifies CASSRQTDNQPQHF.

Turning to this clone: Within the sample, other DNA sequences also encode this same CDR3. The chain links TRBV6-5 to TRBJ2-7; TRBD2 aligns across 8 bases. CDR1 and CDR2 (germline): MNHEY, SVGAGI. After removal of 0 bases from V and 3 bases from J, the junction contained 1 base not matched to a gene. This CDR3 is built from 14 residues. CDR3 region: CASSYSGGGYEQYF. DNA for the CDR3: TGTGCCAGCAGTTACTCCGGGGGGGGCTACGAGCAGTACTTC.

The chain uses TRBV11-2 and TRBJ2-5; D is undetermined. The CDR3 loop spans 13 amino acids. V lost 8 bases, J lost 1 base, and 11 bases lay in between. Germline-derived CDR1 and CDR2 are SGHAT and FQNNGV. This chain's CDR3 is CASGSYTQETQYF. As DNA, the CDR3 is TGTGCCAGCGGCAGTTACACCCAAGAGACCCAGTACTTC.

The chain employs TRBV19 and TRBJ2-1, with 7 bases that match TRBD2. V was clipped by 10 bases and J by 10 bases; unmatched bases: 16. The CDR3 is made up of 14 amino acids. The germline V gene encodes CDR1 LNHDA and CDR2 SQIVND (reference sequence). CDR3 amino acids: CATLGAGEAIEQFF. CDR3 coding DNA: TGTGCCACCCTAGGGGCGGGGGAGGCTATCGAGCAGTTCTTC.

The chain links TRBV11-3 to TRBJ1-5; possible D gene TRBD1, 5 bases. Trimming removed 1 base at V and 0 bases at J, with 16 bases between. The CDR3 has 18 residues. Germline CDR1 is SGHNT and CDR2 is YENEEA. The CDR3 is CASSLVFPSGNSNQPQHF. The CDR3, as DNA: TGTGCCAGCAGCTTAGTTTTCCCCTCAGGGAATAGCAATCAGCCCCAGCATTTT. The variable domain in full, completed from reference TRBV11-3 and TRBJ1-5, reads EAGVVQSPRYKIIEKKQPVAFWCNPISGHNTLYWYLQNLGQGPELLIRYENEEAVDDSQLPKDRFSAERLKGVDSTLKIQPAELGDSAVYLCASSLVFPSGNSNQPQHFGDGTRLSIL.

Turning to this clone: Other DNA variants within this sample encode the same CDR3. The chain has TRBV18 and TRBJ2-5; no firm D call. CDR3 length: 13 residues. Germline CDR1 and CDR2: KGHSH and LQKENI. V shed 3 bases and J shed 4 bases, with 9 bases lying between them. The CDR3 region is CASSPSVGETQYF. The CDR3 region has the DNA TGTGCCAGCTCACCCTCGGTAGGAGAGACCCAGTACTTC.

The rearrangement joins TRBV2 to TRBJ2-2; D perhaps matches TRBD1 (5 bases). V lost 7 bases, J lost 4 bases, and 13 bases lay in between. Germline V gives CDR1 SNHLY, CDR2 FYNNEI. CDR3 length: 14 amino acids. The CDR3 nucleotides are TGTGCCAGCACCGGACATCCGAGCACCGGGGAGCTGTTTTTT. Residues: CASTGHPSTGELFF.

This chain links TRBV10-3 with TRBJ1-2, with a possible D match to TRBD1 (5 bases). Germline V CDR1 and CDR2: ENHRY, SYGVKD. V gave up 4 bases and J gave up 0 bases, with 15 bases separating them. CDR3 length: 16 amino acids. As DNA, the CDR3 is TGTGCCATCAGTGCTTGGGACTTAAAAGCTAACTATGGCTACACCTTC. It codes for CAISAWDLKANYGYTF.

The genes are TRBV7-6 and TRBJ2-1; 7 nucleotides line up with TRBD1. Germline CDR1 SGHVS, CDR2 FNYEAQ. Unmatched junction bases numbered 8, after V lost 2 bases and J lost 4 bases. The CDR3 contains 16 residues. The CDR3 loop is CASSLRGQNGYNEQFF. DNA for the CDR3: TGTGCCAGCAGCTTAAGGGGACAGAACGGTTACAATGAGCAGTTCTTC.

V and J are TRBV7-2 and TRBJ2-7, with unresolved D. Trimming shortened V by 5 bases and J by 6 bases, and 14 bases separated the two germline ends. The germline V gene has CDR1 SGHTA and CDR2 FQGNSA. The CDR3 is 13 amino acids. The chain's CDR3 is CASSPSLVVEQYF. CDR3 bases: TGTGCCAGCAGCCCCTCTCTAGTCGTCGAGCAGTACTTC. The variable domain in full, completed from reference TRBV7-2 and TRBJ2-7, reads GAGVSQSPSNKVTEKGKDVELRCDPISGHTALYWYRQSLGQGLEFLIYFQGNSAPDKSGLPSDRFSAERTGGSVSTLTIQRTQQEDSAVYLCASSPSLVVEQYFGPGTRLTVT.